This T cell receptor beta chain was sequenced during a study of shared clonotypes between healthy human individuals. Study outcomes and limitations: Approximately 4.9% of naive CD4 clonotypes were shared across a few donors. When compared with the clonotypes that were shared by all four sorted-subset donors, the non-shared clonotypes turned out to have lower generation probabilities.

The study drew all its donors from Caucasian adults living in Nashville, Tennessee. The repertoire was sequenced with immunoSEQ multiplex PCR; TCRdb's copy has only in-frame clones and lacks some. Of about 1.5 million clones detected, around 98% appear once; the ten largest clones hold about 0.45%. Germline V CDR1 and CDR2: SNHLY, FYNNEI. CDR3 length equals 12 residues. V lost 4 bases, J lost 9 bases, and 12 bases lay in between. With regard to this clone: Its specificity is unknown.

This chain joins TRBV2 and TRBJ2-5; D is undetermined. The TCR comes from a man in his thirties or forties in good health. The sequenced sample consisted of naive CD4+ T cells sorted from blood. The subset: CD45RA+ positively selected. CDR3 residues: CASSGGSGAQYF. CDR3 nucleotide sequence: TGTGCCAGCAGTGGCGGCTCGGGTGCCCAGTACTTC.